A single sample is the source of the 10 T cell receptor beta chains below, sequenced in a study of CD8+ T cells in alopecia areata. RNA, once extracted, was reverse transcribed into cDNA for use as the sequencing template. Clones were read by immunoSEQ multiplex PCR, and TCRdb kept only the in-frame ones, dropping some. The sample lists approximately 210,000 clones, roughly three fifths occurring once. The sample's treatment: oral pan-JAK inhibitor, 5-10 mg twice daily. This specimen consisted of CD4+ T cells sorted from blood, obtained at approximately week 42, from a patient treated with tofacitinib. The receptors come from a human donor with alopecia areata.

This clone appeared once. This chain links TRBV6-6 with TRBJ1-1; D not resolved. Trimming pared 9 bases from V and 1 base from J, leaving 9 bases between. This CDR3 comprises 12 residues. In germline, CDR1 is MNHNY, CDR2 SVGAGI (reference sequence). The CDR3 sequence: CASLKGNTEAFF. As DNA, the CDR3 is TGTGCCAGTCTTAAGGGGAACACTGAAGCTTTCTTT.

This clone is a singleton in its sample. This chain uses TRBV10-3 with TRBJ2-7; TRBD1 agrees at 10 bases. V dropped 6 bases and J dropped 8; count of bases not matched to a gene: 13. There are 15 residues in the CDR3. CDR1 is ENHRY and CDR2 is SYGVKD in the germline V gene. CDR3 loop: CAIRGQGGVSDKQYF. The CDR3 nucleotides read TGTGCCATCAGAGGACAGGGGGGAGTGTCAGACAAGCAGTACTTC.

This clone was seen a few times. V is TRBV29-1 and J is TRBJ2-7; TRBD1 matches 9 bases. The CDR3 is 12 residues long. Germline V lookup: CDR1 SQVTM, CDR2 ANQGSEA. V lost 7 bases to trimming and J lost 9 bases; unmatched junction nucleotides: 10. The CDR3 loop reads CSAPGQGGVQYF. The DNA for the CDR3 is TGCAGCGCTCCGGGACAGGGAGGGGTGCAGTACTTC.

The J gene is TRBJ2-1, the V gene TRBV19, with D maybe TRBD2 (7 bases). With 6 bases removed from V and 3 bases from J, the gap between germline ends came to 9 bases. The germline CDR1 and CDR2 sequences are LNHDA and SQIVND (reference sequence). There are 13 residues in the CDR3. CDR3 residues: CASRGGLYNEQFF. Here the CDR3 DNA reads TGTGCCAGTAGGGGGGGGCTCTACAATGAGCAGTTCTTC. The full variable domain, rest sourced from reference TRBV19 and TRBJ2-1, is DGGITQSPKYLFRKEGQNVTLSCEQNLNHDAMYWYRQDPGQGLRLIYYSQIVNDFQKGDIAEGYSVSREKKESFPLTVTSAQKNPTAFYLCASRGGLYNEQFFGPGTRLTVL.

This chain uses TRBV19 with TRBJ1-2; D gene ambiguous. CDR1 and CDR2 (germline): LNHDA, SQIVND (reference sequence). The V end lost 5 bases, the J end lost 0 bases, and 13 bases lay between the germline ends. The CDR3 has 15 residues. As DNA, the CDR3 is TGTGCCAGTAGTCGAAACCAAAACACTAACTATGGCTACACCTTC. This translates into CASSRNQNTNYGYTF.

The chain has TRBV18 and TRBJ2-5; 7 positions match TRBD1. The germline gives CDR1 KGHSH, CDR2 LQKENI. V dropped 0 bases and J dropped 4; count of bases not matched to a gene: 2. The CDR3 has 14 amino acids. CDR3 in DNA: TGTGCCAGCTCACCACCCGGGACAGTAGAGACCCAGTACTTC. It encodes CASSPPGTVETQYF.

The J gene is TRBJ2-1, the V gene TRBV14; TRBD2 agrees at 13 bases. This CDR3 is built from 17 residues. V dropped 2 bases and J dropped 2; count of bases not matched to a gene: 3. Germline V gene lookup returns CDR1 SGHDN and CDR2 FVKESK. In DNA, the CDR3 is TGTGCCAGCAGCCAACAAACTAGCGGGGGGGCCTACAATGAGCAGTTCTTC. Translated, it gives CASSQQTSGGAYNEQFF. Combining the CDR3 with reference TRBV14 and TRBJ2-1 gives the whole variable domain EAGVTQFPSHSVIEKGQTVTLRCDPISGHDNLYWYRRVMGKEIKFLLHFVKESKQDESGMPNNRFLAERTGGTYSTLKVQPAELEDSGVYFCASSQQTSGGAYNEQFFGPGTRLTVL.

This clone was recorded a few times. This chain connects TRBV29-1 to TRBJ2-7; D uncertain. Trimming took off 4 bases at V and 1 base at J, with 8 bases between the two ends. Looked up from germline, CDR1 is SQVTM and CDR2 is ANQGSEA. The CDR3 contains 12 residues. The CDR3 loop is CSVALASYEQYF. In DNA, the CDR3 is TGCAGCGTTGCCCTTGCTTCCTACGAGCAGTACTTC.

The chain links TRBV5-1 to TRBJ1-1; D ambiguous. Germline loops: CDR1 SGHRS, CDR2 YFSETQ. CDR3 size: 13 residues. Trimming shortened V by 8 bases and J by 1 base, and 12 bases separated the two germline ends. The CDR3, as DNA: TGCGCCAGTCAACTGGGCAGGAACACTGAAGCTTTCTTT. Its protein product is CASQLGRNTEAFF.

This chain joins TRBV30 and TRBJ2-3; maybe TRBD1 (5 bases). CDR3 length equals 13 residues. The germline V and J ends were trimmed by 5 bases and 2 bases, with 11 bases remaining between them. Germline lookup yields CDR1 GTSNPN and CDR2 SVGIG (reference sequence). The chain's CDR3 is CAWGQGHTDTQYF. The CDR3 nucleotides read TGTGCCTGGGGGCAGGGTCACACAGATACGCAGTATTTT.